What follows are 2 T cell receptor beta chains derived from one specimen sequenced in a study of cytomegalovirus exposure and HLA in healthy donors. This PCR relied on a set of 60 Vbeta primers and 13 Jbeta primers. Only in-frame clones appear in the TCRdb table, and some are missing; sequencing was by immunoSEQ multiplex PCR. The table records 150,000 or so clones, more than 75% of them present only once. Material: PBMCs. These receptors originate from a man between 50 and 59 years old in good health and CMV-seronegative.

V is TRBV13 and J is TRBJ1-5; TRBD1 matches at 7 bases. Germline V gene lookup returns CDR1 PRHDT and CDR2 FYEKMQ (reference sequence). This CDR3 is 15 amino acids long. The J segment lost 5 bases and the V segment lost 0 bases, leaving 4 bases of the junction unmatched. The chain's CDR3 is CASSLGQGGDQPQHF. CDR3 DNA sequence: TGTGCCAGCAGCTTAGGCCAGGGGGGTGATCAGCCCCAGCATTTT.

The chain couples TRBV18 to TRBJ2-7; the D gene is possibly TRBD2 (6 bases). CDR3 size: 17 residues. V lost 3 bases, J lost 0 bases, and 18 bases lay in between. Per the germline V gene, CDR1 is KGHSH and CDR2 is LQKENI. The CDR3 loop reads CASSPEGMGTSSYEQYF. CDR3 in DNA: TGTGCCAGCTCACCGGAGGGGATGGGAACTAGCTCCTACGAGCAGTACTTC.